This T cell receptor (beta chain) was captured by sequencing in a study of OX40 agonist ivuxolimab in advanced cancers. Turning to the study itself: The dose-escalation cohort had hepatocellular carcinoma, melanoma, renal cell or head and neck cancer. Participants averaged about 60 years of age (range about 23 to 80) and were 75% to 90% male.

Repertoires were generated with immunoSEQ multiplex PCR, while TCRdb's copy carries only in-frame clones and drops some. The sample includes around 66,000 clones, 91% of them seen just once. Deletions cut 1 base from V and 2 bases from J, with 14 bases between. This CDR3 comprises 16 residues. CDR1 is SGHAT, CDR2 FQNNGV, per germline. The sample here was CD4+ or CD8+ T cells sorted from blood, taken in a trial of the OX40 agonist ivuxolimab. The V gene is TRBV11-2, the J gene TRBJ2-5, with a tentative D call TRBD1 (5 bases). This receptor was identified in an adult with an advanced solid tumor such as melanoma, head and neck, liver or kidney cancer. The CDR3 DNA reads TGTGCCAGCAGCTTAGGGTTTGGGGCAGATCAAGAGACCCAGTACTTC. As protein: CASSLGFGADQETQYF.